Included here is one TCR beta chain sequence, with context. Its antigen is undetermined. Germline lookup yields CDR1 LNHNV and CDR2 YYDKDF (reference sequence). V dropped 8 bases and J dropped 1 base, with 18 bases sitting between them. This CDR3 comprises 15 residues. The record originates from a study of beta chain features in type 1 diabetes. Study-level points and caveats: A closer apparent resemblance between naive, central memory and Treg TCRB repertoires was seen in patients than in healthy donors. Patients with type 1 diabetes showed fewer VDJ junction insertions and more deletions.

A CD45RO/CCR7/CD25/CD127/CD95/CD27 panel sorted naive, central memory, regulatory and stem cell-like memory CD4+ cells. Expressed TCRB transcripts were sequenced after all isolated RNA was converted to cDNA. Sequencing used immunoSEQ multiplex PCR; TCRdb keeps in-frame clones, though not all of them. Here the sample spans just over 600,000 clones, around 16% being singletons. The sequenced sample was naive CD4+ T cells from blood. The clonotype was recovered from a man aged 18 to 35 in good health. The V call is TRBV15, the J call TRBJ2-7; tentative D call: TRBD1 (6 bases). Here the CDR3 reads CATGRSGTLSYEQYF. In nucleotides, the CDR3 is TGTGCCACCGGGCGTTCCGGGACACTATCCTACGAGCAGTACTTC.